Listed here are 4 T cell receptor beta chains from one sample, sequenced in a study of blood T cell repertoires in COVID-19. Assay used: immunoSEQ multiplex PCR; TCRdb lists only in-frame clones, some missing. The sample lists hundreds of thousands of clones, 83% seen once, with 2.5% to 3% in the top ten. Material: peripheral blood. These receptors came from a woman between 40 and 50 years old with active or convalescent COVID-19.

CDR3 sequence reads: CASSADRGDYTDTQYF. The CDR3 region has the DNA TGTGCCAGCAGTGCAGACAGGGGTGATTACACAGATACGCAGTATTTT. V and J are TRBV6-1 and TRBJ2-3; 8 bases fit TRBD1. Looked up from germline, CDR1 is MNHNS and CDR2 is SASEGT. The junction had 8 bases not matched to a gene; V was cut back by 4 bases and J by 2 bases. The length of the CDR3 is 16 residues.

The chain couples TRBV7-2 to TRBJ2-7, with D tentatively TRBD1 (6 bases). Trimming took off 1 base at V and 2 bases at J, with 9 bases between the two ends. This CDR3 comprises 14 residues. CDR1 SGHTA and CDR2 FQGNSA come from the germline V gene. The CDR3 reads CASSLEGGPYEQYF. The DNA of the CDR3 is TGTGCCAGCAGCTTAGAAGGGGGTCCCTACGAGCAGTACTTC.

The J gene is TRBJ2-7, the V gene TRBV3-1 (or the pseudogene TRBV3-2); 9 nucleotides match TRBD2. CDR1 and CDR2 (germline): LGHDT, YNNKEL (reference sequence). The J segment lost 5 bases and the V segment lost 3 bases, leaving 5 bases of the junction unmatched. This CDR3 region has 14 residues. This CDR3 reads CASSQAGGHNEQYF. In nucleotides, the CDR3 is TGTGCCAGCAGCCAGGCGGGAGGGCATAACGAGCAGTACTTC.

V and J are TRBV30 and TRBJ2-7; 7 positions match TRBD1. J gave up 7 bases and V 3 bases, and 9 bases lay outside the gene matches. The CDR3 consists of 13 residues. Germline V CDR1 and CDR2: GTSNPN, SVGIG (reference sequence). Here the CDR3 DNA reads TGTGCCTGGAGCAGGGGGACCCTTGGGGAGCAGTACTTC. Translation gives CAWSRGTLGEQYF.